This T cell receptor beta chain comes out of a study of cytomegalovirus exposure and HLA in healthy donors. Study-level background: Earlier work reported 95 million to 130 million unique TCR beta sequences from 170 million or so T cells. General study results and limits: According to an earlier analysis, most TCR beta V segments yielded productive rearrangements about 87% or about 30% of the time.

This CDR3 comprises 13 residues. Trimming cost V 4 bases and J 8 bases; bases outside gene matches: 4. Germline V gene lookup returns CDR1 MNHEY and CDR2 SMNVEV (reference sequence). The sample holds a few counts of this clone. Antigen: not known. The PCR employed 60 Vbeta primers together with 13 Jbeta primers. Data came from immunoSEQ multiplex PCR; TCRdb stores just in-frame clones and leaves some out. The sample contains about 140,000 clones, about 80% of which appear only once. The chain recombines TRBV27 with TRBJ2-2; TRBD2 matches 7 bases. Sequencing input: PBMCs. The clonotype originates from a female donor in good health and CMV-seronegative. DNA for the CDR3: TGTGCCAGCAGTTGGGGGGGAGGTGGGGAGCTGTTTTTT. This encodes CASSWGGGGELFF.